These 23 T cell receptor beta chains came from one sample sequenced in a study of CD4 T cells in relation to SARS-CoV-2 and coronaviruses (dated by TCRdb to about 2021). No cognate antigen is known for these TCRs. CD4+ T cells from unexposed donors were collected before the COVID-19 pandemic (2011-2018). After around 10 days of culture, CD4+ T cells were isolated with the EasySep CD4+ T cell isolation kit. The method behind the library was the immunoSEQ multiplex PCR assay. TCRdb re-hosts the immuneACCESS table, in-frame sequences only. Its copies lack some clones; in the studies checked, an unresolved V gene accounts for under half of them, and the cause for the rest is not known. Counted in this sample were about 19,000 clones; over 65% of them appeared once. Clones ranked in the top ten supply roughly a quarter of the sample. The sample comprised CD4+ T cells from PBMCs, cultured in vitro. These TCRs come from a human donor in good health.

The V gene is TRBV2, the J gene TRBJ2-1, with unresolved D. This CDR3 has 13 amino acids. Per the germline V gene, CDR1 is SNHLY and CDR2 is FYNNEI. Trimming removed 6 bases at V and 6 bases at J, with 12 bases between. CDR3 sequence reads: CASSGSYGNEQFF. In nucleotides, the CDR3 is TGTGCCAGCAGCGGATCCTATGGCAATGAGCAGTTCTTC.

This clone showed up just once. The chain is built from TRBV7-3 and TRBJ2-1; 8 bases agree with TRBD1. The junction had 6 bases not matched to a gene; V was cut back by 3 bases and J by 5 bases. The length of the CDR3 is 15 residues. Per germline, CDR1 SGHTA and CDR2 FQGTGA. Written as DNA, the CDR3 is TGTGCCAGCAGCTTTGAACAGGGGGTCCACAATGAGCAGTTCTTC. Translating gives CASSFEQGVHNEQFF.

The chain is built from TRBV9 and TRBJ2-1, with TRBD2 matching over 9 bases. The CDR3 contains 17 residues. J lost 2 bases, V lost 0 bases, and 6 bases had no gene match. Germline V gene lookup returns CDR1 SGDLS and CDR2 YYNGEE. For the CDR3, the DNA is TGTGCCAGCAGCGTAGGCCAGCGGGGGGCCCCCTACAATGAGCAGTTCTTC. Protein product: CASSVGQRGAPYNEQFF.

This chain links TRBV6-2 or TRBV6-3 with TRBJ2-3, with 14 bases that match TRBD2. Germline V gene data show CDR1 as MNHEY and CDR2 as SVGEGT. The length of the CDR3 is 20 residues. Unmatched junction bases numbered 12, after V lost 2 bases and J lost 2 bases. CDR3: CASSYPGTSGSNSNTDTQYF. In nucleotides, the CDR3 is TGTGCCAGCAGTTACCCCGGGACTAGCGGGAGTAACTCGAACACAGATACGCAGTATTTT.

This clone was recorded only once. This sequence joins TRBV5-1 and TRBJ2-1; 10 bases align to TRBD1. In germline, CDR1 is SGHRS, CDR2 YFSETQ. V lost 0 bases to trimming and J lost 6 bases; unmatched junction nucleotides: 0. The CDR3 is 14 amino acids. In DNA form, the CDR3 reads TGCGCCAGCAGCTTGGGGACAGGGGGCAATGAGCAGTTCTTC. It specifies CASSLGTGGNEQFF.

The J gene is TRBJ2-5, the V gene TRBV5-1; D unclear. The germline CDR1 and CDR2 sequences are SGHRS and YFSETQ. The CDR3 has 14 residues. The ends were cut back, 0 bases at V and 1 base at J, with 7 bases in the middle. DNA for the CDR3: TGCGCCAGCAGCTTGGTTGGCAGCCAAGAGACCCAGTACTTC. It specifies CASSLVGSQETQYF.

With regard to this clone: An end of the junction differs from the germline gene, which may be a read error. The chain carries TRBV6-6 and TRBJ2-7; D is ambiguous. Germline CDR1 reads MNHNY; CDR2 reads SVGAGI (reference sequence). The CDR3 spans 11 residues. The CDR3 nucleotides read TGTGCCAGCAGTGACTCCTACGAGCAGTACTTC. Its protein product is CASSDSYEQYF.

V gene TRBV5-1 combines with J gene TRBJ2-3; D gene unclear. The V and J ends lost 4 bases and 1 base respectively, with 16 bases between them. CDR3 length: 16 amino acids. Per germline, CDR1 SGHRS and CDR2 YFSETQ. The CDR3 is CASSVRPSTGTDTQYF. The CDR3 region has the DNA TGCGCCAGCAGCGTTCGCCCCTCTACCGGCACAGATACGCAGTATTTT.

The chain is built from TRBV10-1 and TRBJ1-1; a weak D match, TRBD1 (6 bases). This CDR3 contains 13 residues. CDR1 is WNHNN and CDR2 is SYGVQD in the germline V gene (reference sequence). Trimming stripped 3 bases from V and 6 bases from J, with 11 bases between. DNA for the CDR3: TGCGCCAGCAGTGACTGGACAGAGGCTGAAGCTTTCTTT. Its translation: CASSDWTEAEAFF.

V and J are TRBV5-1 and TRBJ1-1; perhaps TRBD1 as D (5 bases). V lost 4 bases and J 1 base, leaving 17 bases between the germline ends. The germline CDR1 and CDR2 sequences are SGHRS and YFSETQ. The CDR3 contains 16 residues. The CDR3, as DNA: TGCGCCAGCAGCCCCCCCTCGGGACCGGGGAACACTGAAGCTTTCTTT. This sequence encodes CASSPPSGPGNTEAFF.

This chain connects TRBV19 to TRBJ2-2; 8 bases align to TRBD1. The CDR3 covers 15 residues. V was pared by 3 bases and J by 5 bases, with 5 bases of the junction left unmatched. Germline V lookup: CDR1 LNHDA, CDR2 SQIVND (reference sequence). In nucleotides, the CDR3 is TGTGCCAGTAGTATCGTGACAGGGGAAACCGGGGAGCTGTTTTTT. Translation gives CASSIVTGETGELFF.

CDR3 DNA: TGCGCCAGCAGCTTGCCCCGGGACACCTCCTACGAGCAGTACTTC. Translation gives CASSLPRDTSYEQYF. The V and J genes are TRBV5-1 and TRBJ2-7, with D possibly TRBD1 on 6 matching bases. Germline values: CDR1 SGHRS, CDR2 YFSETQ. With 1 base removed from V and 0 bases from J, the gap between germline ends came to 11 bases. CDR3 size: 15 residues.

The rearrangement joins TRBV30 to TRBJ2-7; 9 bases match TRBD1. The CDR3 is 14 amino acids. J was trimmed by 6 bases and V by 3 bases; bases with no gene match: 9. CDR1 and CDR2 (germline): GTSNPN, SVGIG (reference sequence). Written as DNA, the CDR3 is TGTGCCTGGAGAAAGAGGCGACAGGGGGTCGAGCAGTACTTC. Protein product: CAWRKRRQGVEQYF.

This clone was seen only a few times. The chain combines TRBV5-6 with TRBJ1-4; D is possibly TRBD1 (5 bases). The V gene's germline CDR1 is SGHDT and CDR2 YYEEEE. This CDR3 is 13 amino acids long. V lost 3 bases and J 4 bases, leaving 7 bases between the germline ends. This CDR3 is CASSWGINEKLFF. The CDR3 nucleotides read TGTGCCAGCAGCTGGGGGATTAATGAAAAACTGTTTTTT.

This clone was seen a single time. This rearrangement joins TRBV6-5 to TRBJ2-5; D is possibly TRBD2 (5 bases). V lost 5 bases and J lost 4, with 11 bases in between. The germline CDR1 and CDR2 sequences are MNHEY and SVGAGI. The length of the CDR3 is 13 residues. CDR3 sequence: CASSRASTETQYF. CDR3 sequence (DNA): TGTGCCAGCAGTCGGGCTAGCACAGAGACCCAGTACTTC.

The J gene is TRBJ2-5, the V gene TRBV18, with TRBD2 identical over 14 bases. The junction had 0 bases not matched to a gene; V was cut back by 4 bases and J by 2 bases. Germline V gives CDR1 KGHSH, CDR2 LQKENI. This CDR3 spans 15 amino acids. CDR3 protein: CASSRLAGGQETQYF. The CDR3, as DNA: TGTGCCAGCTCACGACTAGCGGGGGGGCAAGAGACCCAGTACTTC.

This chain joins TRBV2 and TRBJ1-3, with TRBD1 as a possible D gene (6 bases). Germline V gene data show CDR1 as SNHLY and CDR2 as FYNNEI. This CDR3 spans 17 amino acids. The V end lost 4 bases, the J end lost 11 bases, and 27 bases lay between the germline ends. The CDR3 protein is CASSVETGHYPTGAIYF. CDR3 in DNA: TGTGCCAGCAGTGTCGAGACAGGTCACTATCCGACGGGCGCCATATATTTT.

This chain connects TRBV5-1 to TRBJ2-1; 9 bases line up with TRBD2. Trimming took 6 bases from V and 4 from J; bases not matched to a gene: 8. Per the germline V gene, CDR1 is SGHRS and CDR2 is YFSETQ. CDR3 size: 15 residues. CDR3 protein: CASNYLAGSYNEQFF. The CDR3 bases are TGCGCCAGCAACTACCTAGCGGGGAGTTACAATGAGCAGTTCTTC.

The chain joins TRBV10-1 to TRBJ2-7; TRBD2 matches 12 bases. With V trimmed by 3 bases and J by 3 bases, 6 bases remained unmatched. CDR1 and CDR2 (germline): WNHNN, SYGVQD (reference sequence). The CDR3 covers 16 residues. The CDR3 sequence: CASSDRTSGNVYEQYF. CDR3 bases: TGCGCCAGCAGTGACCGGACTAGCGGGAACGTCTACGAGCAGTACTTC.

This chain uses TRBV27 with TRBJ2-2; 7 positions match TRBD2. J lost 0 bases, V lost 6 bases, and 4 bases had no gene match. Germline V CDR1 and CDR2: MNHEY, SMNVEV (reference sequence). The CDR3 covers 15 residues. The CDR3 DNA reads TGTGCCAGCAGCGCGAGCGGGACGAACACCGGGGAGCTGTTTTTT. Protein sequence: CASSASGTNTGELFF.

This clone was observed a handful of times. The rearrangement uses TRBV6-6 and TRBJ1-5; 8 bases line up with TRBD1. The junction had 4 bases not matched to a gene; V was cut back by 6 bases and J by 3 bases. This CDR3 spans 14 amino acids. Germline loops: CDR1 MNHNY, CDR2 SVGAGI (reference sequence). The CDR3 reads CASRAGQDNQPQHF. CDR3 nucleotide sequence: TGTGCCAGCAGGGCGGGACAGGACAATCAGCCCCAGCATTTT.

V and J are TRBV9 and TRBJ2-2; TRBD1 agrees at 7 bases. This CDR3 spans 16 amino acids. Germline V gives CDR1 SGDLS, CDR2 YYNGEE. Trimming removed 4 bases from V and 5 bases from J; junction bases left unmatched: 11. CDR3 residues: CASSQRGDRVTGELFF. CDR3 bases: TGTGCCAGCAGCCAACGGGGAGACAGGGTTACCGGGGAGCTGTTTTTT.

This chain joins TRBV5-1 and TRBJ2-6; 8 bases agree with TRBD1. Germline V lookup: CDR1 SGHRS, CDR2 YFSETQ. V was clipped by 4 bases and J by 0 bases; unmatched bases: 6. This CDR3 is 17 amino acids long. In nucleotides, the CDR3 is TGCGCCAGCAGCGAGGGACAGGTTAACTCTGGGGCCAACGTCCTGACTTTC. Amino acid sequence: CASSEGQVNSGANVLTF.